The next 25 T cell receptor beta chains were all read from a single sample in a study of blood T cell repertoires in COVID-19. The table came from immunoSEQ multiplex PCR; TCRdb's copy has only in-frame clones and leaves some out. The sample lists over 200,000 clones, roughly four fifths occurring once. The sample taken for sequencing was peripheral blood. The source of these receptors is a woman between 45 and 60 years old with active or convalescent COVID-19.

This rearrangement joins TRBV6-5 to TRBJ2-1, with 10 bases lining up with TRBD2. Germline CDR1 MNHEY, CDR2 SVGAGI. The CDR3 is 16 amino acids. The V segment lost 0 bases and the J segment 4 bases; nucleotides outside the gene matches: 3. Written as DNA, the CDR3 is TGTGCCAGCAGTTACTCCCCTAGCGGGGGTTACAATGAGCAGTTCTTC. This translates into CASSYSPSGGYNEQFF.

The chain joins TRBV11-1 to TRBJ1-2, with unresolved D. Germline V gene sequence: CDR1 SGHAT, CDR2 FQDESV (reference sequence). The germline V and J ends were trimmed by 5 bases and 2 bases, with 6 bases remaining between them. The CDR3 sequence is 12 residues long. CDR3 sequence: CASSQRNYGYTF. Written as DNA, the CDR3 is TGTGCCAGCAGCCAACGGAACTATGGCTACACCTTC.

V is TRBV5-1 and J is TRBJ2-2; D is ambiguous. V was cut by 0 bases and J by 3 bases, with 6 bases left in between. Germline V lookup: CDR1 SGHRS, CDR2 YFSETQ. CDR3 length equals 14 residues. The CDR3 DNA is TGCGCCAGCAGCTTGGACGGTTACACCGGGGAGCTGTTTTTT. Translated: CASSLDGYTGELFF.

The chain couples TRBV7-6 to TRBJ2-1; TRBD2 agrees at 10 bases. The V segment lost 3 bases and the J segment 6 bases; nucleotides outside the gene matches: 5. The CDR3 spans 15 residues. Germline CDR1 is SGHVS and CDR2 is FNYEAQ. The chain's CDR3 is CASSFLAGASNEQFF. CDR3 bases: TGTGCCAGCAGCTTCCTAGCGGGGGCCTCCAATGAGCAGTTCTTC.

The DNA for the CDR3 is TGTGCCAGCAGTTTCCATGGGACAGAGGACTACGAGCAGTACTTC. This sequence encodes CASSFHGTEDYEQYF. The chain uses TRBV27 and TRBJ2-7; 7 bases are a match to TRBD1. This CDR3 region has 15 residues. V was clipped by 3 bases and J by 3 bases; unmatched bases: 8. The germline V gene encodes CDR1 MNHEY and CDR2 SMNVEV (reference sequence).

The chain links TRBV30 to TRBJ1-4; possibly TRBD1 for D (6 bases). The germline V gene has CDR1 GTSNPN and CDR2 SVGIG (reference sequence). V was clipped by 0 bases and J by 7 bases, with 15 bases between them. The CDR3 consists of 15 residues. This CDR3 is CAWSVRGGSSEKLFF. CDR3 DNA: TGTGCCTGGAGTGTTAGAGGGGGTAGTAGTGAAAAACTGTTTTTT.

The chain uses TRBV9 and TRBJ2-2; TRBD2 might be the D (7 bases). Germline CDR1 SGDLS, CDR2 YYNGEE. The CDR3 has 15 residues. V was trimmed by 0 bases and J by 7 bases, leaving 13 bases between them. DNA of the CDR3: TGTGCCAGCAGCGTAGAGGGAGGGGGTAGCGGGGAGCTGTTTTTT. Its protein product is CASSVEGGGSGELFF.

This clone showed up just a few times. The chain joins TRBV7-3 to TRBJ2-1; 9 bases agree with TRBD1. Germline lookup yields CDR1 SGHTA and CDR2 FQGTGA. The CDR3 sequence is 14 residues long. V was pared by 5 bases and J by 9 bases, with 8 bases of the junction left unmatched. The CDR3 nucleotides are TGTGCCAGCAGCCCCGGACAGGGGCGCGGTGAGCAGTTCTTC. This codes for CASSPGQGRGEQFF. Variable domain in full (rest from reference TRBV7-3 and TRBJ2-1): GAGVSQTPSNKVTEKGKYVELRCDPISGHTALYWYRQSLGQGPEFLIYFQGTGAADDSGLPNDRFFAVRPEGSVSTLKIQRTERGDSAVYLCASSPGQGRGEQFFGPGTRLTVL.

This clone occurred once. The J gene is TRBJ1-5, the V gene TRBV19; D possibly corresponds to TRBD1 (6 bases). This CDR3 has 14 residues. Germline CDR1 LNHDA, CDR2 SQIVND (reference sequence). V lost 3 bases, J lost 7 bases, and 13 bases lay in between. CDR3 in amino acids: CASSINRDGQPQHF. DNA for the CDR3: TGTGCCAGTAGTATTAACAGGGATGGACAGCCCCAGCATTTT.

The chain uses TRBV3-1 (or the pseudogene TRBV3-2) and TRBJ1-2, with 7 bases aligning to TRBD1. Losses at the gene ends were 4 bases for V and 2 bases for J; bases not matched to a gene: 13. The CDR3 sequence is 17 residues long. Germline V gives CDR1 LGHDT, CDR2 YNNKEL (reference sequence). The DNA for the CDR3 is TGTGCCAGCAGCCCCGCCCTTCCAATGGGACAGAACTATGGCTACACCTTC. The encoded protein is CASSPALPMGQNYGYTF.

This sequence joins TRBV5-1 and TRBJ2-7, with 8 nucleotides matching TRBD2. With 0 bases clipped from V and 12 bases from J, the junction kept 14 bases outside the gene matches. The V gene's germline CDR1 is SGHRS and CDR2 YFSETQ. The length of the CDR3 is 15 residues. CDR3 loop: CASSLGTPGAGDLYF. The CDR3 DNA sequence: TGCGCCAGCAGCTTGGGGACGCCAGGAGCGGGAGACCTGTACTTC.

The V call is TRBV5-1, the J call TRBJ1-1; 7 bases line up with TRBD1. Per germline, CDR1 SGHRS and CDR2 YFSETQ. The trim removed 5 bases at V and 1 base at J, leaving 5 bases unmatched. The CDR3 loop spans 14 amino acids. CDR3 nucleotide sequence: TGCGCCAGCAGTCCGGGACAGAAGAACACTGAAGCTTTCTTT. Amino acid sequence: CASSPGQKNTEAFF.

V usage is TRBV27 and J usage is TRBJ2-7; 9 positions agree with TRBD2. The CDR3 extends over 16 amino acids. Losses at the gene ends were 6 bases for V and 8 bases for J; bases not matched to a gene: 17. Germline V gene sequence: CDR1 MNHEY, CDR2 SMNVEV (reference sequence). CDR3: CASSSPGLAGVLQQYF. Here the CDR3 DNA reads TGTGCCAGCAGCTCCCCCGGGTTAGCGGGAGTTCTCCAGCAGTACTTC.

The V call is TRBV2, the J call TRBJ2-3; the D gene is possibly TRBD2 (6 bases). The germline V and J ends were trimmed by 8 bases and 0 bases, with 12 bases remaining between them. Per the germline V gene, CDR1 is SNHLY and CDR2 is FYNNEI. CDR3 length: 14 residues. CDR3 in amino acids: CASGPGLSTDTQYF. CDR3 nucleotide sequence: TGTGCCAGCGGTCCGGGACTGAGCACAGATACGCAGTATTTT. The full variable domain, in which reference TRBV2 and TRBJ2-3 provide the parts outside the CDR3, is EPEVTQTPSHQVTQMGQEVILRCVPISNHLYFYWYRQILGQKVEFLVSFYNNEISEKSEIFDDQFSVERPDGSNFTLKIRSTKLEDSAMYFCASGPGLSTDTQYFGPGTRLTVL.

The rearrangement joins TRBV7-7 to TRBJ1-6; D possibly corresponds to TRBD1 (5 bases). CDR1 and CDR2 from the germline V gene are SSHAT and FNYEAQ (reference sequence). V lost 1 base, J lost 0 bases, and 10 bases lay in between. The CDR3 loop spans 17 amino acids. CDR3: CASSLVVGGSYNSPLHF. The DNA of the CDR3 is TGTGCCAGCAGCTTAGTCGTGGGGGGCTCCTATAATTCACCCCTCCACTTT.

The CDR3 protein is CASSPWTGASNYGYTF. The CDR3 coding sequence is TGCGCCAGCAGCCCCTGGACAGGGGCTAGTAACTATGGCTACACCTTC. V usage is TRBV10-2 and J usage is TRBJ1-2, with 9 bases matching TRBD1. The CDR3 runs 16 residues. CDR1 and CDR2 from the germline V gene are WSHSY and SAAADI. V lost 6 bases and J lost 1; bases outside the gene matches: 9.

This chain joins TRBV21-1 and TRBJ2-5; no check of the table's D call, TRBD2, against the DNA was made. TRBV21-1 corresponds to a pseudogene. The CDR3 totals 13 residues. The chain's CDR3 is CANSRPYQETQYF. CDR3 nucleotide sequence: TGTGCCAACTCGCGCCCCTACCAAGAGACCCAGTACTTC.

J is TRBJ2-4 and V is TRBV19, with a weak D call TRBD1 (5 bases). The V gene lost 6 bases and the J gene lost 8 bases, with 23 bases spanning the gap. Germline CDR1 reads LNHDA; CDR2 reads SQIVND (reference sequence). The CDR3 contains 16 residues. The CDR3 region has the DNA TGTGCCAGTAGGTTCACGGCCCCTATTCAGGGTGACATTCAGTACTTC. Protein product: CASRFTAPIQGDIQYF.

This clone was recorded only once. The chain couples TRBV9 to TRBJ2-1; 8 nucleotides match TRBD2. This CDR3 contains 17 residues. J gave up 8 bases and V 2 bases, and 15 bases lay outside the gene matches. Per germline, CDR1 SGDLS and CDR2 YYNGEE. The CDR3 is CASSVFAGGPRPYEQFF. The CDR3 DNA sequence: TGTGCCAGCAGCGTGTTTGCGGGAGGCCCTCGCCCCTATGAGCAGTTCTTC. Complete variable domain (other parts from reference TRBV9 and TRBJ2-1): DSGVTQTPKHLITATGQRVTLRCSPRSGDLSVYWYQQSLDQGLQFLIQYYNGEERAKGNILERFSAQQFPDLHSELNLSSLELGDSALYFCASSVFAGGPRPYEQFFGPGTRLTVL.

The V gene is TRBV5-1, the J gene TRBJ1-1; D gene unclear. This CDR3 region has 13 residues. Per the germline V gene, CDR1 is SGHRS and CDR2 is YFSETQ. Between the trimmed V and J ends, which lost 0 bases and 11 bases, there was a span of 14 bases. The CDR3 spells CASSLDRLEAAFF. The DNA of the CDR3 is TGCGCCAGCAGCTTGGACCGGCTCGAGGCGGCTTTCTTT.

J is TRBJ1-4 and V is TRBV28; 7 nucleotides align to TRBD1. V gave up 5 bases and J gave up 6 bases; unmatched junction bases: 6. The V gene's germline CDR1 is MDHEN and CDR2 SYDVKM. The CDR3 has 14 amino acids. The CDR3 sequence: CASSPGDRYEKLFF. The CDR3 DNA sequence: TGTGCCAGCAGTCCTGGGGACAGATATGAAAAACTGTTTTTT.

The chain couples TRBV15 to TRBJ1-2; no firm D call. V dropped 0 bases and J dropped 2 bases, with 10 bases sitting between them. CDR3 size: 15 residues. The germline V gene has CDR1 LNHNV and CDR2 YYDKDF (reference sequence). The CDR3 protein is CATSRDPGENYGYTF. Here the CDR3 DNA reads TGTGCCACCAGCAGAGATCCAGGCGAGAACTATGGCTACACCTTC.

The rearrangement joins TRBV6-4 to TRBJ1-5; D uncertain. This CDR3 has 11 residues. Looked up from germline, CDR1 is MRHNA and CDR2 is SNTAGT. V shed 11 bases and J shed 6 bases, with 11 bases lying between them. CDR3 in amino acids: CACRGGQPQHF. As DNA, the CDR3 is TGTGCCTGCCGAGGAGGTCAGCCCCAGCATTTT.

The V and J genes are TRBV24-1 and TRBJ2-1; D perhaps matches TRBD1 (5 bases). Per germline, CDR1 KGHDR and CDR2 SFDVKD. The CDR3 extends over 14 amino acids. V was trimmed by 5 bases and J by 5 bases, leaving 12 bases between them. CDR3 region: CATSGLRVDNEQFF. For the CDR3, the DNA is TGTGCCACCAGTGGTCTCAGGGTGGACAATGAGCAGTTCTTC.

The CDR3 protein is CASRRERGSGNQPQHF. Here the CDR3 DNA reads TGTGCCAGCAGGAGGGAACGTGGGTCAGGCAATCAGCCCCAGCATTTT. This rearrangement joins TRBV28 to TRBJ1-5; the D is unclear. CDR3 size: 16 residues. Per germline, CDR1 MDHEN and CDR2 SYDVKM. The ends were cut back, 6 bases at V and 2 bases at J, with 17 bases in the middle.